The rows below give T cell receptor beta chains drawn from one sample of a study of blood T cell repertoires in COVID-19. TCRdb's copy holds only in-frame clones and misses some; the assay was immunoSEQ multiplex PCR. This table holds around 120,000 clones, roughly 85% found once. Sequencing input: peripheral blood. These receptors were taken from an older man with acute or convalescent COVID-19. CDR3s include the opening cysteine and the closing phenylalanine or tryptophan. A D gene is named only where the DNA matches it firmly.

CASSYSAQNEQFF	TGTGCCAGCAGTTACTCCGCCCAGAATGAGCAGTTCTTC	13	TRBV6-2/TRBV6-3	TRBJ2-1	-
CAWRNAGQGGEKLFF	TGTGCCTGGAGGAACGCGGGACAGGGCGGTGAAAAACTGTTTTTT	15	TRBV30	TRBJ1-4	TRBD1
CASSGSITSTDTQYF	TGTGCCAGCAGCGGTAGCATCACTAGCACAGATACGCAGTATTTT	15	TRBV7-2	TRBJ2-3	-
CASSVTGGKNTEAFF	TGCGCCAGCAGCGTTACAGGGGGGAAGAACACTGAAGCTTTCTTT	15	TRBV5-1	TRBJ1-1	TRBD1
CASSLGLMNTEAFF	TGTGCCAGCAGCCTTGGACTGATGAACACTGAAGCTTTCTTT	14	TRBV5-4	TRBJ1-1	-
CASSFLGLGQPQHF	TGTGCCAGCAGTTTCTTGGGGCTCGGTCAGCCCCAGCATTTT	14	TRBV27	TRBJ1-5	-
CATSPAGKAVNTEAFF	TGTGCCACCAGCCCCGCCGGGAAGGCGGTGAACACTGAAGCTTTCTTT	16	TRBV15	TRBJ1-1	-
CASSQLGTDGYTF	TGTGCCAGCAGCCAACTAGGGACAGATGGCTACACCTTC	13	TRBV3-1/TRBV3-2	TRBJ1-2	TRBD1
CASHRDRGLNTEAFF	TGTGCCAGCCACCGGGACAGGGGTTTGAACACTGAAGCTTTCTTT	15	TRBV18	TRBJ1-1	TRBD1
CASSPHEGGQGAKNIQYF	TGTGCCAGCAGCCCGCATGAGGGAGGGCAAGGAGCCAAAAACATTCAGTACTTC	18	TRBV4-2	TRBJ2-4	TRBD2
CSVLPTGVEQFF	TGCAGCGTGCTACCGACAGGGGTTGAGCAGTTCTTC	12	TRBV29-1	TRBJ2-1	TRBD1